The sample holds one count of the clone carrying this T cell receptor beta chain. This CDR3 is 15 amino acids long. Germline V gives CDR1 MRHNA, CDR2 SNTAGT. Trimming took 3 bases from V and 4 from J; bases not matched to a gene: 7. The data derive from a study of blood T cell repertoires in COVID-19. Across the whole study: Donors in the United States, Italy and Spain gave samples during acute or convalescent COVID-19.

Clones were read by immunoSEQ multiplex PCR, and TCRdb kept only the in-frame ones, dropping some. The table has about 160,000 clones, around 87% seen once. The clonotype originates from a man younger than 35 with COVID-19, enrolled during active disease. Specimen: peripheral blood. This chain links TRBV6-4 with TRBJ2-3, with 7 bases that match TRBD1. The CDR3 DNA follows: TGTGCCAGCAGTGAAACGACAGGGTCGGCAGATACGCAGTATTTT. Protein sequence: CASSETTGSADTQYF.